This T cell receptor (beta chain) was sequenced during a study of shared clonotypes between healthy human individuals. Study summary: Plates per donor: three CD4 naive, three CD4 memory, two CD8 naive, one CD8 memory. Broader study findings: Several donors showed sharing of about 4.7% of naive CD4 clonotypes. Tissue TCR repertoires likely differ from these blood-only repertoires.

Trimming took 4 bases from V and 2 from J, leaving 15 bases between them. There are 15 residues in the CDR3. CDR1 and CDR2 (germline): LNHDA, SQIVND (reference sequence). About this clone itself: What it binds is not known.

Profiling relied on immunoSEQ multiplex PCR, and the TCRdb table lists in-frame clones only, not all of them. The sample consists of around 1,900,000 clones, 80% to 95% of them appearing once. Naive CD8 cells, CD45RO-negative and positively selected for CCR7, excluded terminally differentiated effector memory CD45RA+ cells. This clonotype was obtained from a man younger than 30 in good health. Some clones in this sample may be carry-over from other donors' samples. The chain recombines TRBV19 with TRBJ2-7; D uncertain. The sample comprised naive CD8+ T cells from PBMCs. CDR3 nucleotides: TGTGCCAGTAGTAGAGATATGACGTTCGCCTACGAGCAGTACTTC. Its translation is CASSRDMTFAYEQYF.